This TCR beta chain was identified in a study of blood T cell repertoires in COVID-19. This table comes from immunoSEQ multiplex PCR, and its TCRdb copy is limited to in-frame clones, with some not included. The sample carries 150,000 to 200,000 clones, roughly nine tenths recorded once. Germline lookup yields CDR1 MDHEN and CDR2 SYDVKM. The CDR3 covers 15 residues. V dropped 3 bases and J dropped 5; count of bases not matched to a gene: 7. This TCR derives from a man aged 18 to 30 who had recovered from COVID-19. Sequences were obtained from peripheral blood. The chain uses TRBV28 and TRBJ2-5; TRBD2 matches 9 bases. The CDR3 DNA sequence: TGTGCCAGCAGTTTCGCGGGAGGGCCTAGGGAGACCCAGTACTTC. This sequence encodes CASSFAGGPRETQYF.